Each of the 27 T cell receptor beta chains below was sequenced from the same sample in a study of shared clonotypes between healthy human individuals (dated by TCRdb to the early 2020s). Libraries came from the immunoSEQ multiplex PCR assay. This is the immuneACCESS table as TCRdb keeps it, with only in-frame sequences that have V and J called. A part of the clones is gone; compared with another copy, unresolved V genes explain less than half, and the rest is unexplained. The sample table contains about 1 million clones; only one count was recorded for about 80% of them. Of the sample, approximately 1.5% falls within the top ten clones. Sequencing was carried out using memory CD4+ T cells sorted from blood. The sample's cell subset or site, from its label and the paper: CD45RA-negative fraction. All receptors come from a man between 18 and 35 years old in good health.

In regard to this clone: Compared with germline, one end of the junction differs, possibly owing to a read error. The chain combines TRBV14 with TRBJ1-1; no reliable D call. CDR3 length: 16 residues. Germline CDR1 reads SGHDN; CDR2 reads FVKESK. The CDR3 DNA reads as TGTGCCAGCAGCCAAGTATCCTTTTCCCCCCGCGGATCTTTTTCATTT. Protein product: CASSQVSFSPRGSFSF.

This clone was recorded once. V is TRBV5-5 and J is TRBJ1-2; D is uncertain. The CDR3 contains 14 residues. Germline V gene data show CDR1 as SGHKS and CDR2 as YYEKEE (reference sequence). The ends were cut back, 0 bases at V and 0 bases at J, with 6 bases in the middle. CDR3: CASSLEDSNYGYTF. DNA for the CDR3: TGTGCCAGCAGCTTGGAGGACTCTAACTATGGCTACACCTTC. The complete variable domain, with remaining parts taken from reference TRBV5-5 and TRBJ1-2, reads DAGVTQSPTHLIKTRGQQVTLRCSPISGHKSVSWYQQVLGQGPQFIFQYYEKEERGRGNFPDRFSARQFPNYSSELNVNALLLGDSALYLCASSLEDSNYGYTFGSGTRLTVV.

The chain uses TRBV5-1 and TRBJ1-1; the match to TRBD1 covers 7 bases. Germline V gene lookup returns CDR1 SGHRS and CDR2 YFSETQ. Trimming at V came to 5 bases and at J to 3 bases, leaving 7 bases not matched to a gene. The CDR3 has 14 residues. CDR3 region: CASRSGQVDTEAFF. The CDR3 nucleotides read TGCGCCAGCAGGAGCGGACAGGTGGACACTGAAGCTTTCTTT. The whole variable domain, filled in from reference TRBV5-1 and TRBJ1-1, reads KAGVTQTPRYLIKTRGQQVTLSCSPISGHRSVSWYQQTPGQGLQFLFEYFSETQRNKGNFPGRFSGRQFSNSRSEMNVSTLELGDSALYLCASRSGQVDTEAFFGQGTRLTVV.

The chain joins TRBV6-1 to TRBJ2-1, with 14 bases that match TRBD2. The trim removed 3 bases at V and 9 bases at J, leaving 7 bases unmatched. The germline V gene has CDR1 MNHNS and CDR2 SASEGT. The CDR3 totals 16 residues. Here the CDR3 reads CASSDPGTSGRSEQFF. The CDR3 nucleotides are TGTGCCAGCAGTGACCCAGGGACTAGCGGGAGAAGTGAGCAGTTCTTC.

This clone came up once. V usage is TRBV2 and J usage is TRBJ2-1; 8 bases align to TRBD1. J lost 10 bases, V lost 6 bases, and 5 bases had no gene match. Per germline, CDR1 SNHLY and CDR2 FYNNEI. The CDR3 consists of 12 residues. CDR3 sequence: CASSGQGREQFF. The DNA for the CDR3 is TGTGCCAGCAGCGGACAGGGTCGGGAGCAGTTCTTC.

The genes are TRBV6-1 and TRBJ1-2; maybe TRBD1 (6 bases). Trimming stripped 6 bases from V and 8 bases from J, with 16 bases between. This CDR3 comprises 13 residues. CDR1 and CDR2 from the germline V gene are MNHNS and SASEGT. Here the CDR3 reads CASRDSSLSGYTF. The CDR3 DNA is TGTGCCAGCAGGGACAGCTCGCTATCGGGCTACACCTTC.

This clone was observed a handful of times. The J gene is TRBJ1-1, the V gene TRBV18; the match to TRBD1 covers 9 bases. The V and J ends lost 3 bases and 6 bases, in that order; junction bases with no gene match: 5. CDR1 KGHSH and CDR2 LQKENI come from the germline V gene. There are 14 residues in the CDR3. The CDR3 is CASSPGQGKPEAFF. The CDR3 region has the DNA TGTGCCAGCTCACCCGGACAGGGGAAGCCTGAAGCTTTCTTT.

The chain combines TRBV5-1 with TRBJ2-1; 7 bases agree with TRBD2. Germline CDR1 and CDR2: SGHRS and YFSETQ. V trimming: 0 bases; J trimming: 9 bases; junction bases outside the gene matches: 9. CDR3 length: 15 residues. The CDR3 loop reads CASSLVTSERGEQFF. The CDR3 bases are TGCGCCAGCAGCTTGGTGACTTCGGAGCGGGGTGAGCAGTTCTTC.

V usage is TRBV9 and J usage is TRBJ2-5; the D call may be TRBD1 or TRBD2 (5 bases each). V was pared by 0 bases and J by 11 bases, with 14 bases between. This CDR3 comprises 13 residues. Germline assignment: CDR1 SGDLS and CDR2 YYNGEE. CDR3 in amino acids: CASSVESRGEQYF. As DNA, the CDR3 is TGTGCCAGCAGCGTAGAATCGAGAGGGGAGCAGTACTTC.

This clone showed up just a few times. The chain recombines TRBV30 with TRBJ2-3, with 7 bases fitting TRBD2. Germline V CDR1 and CDR2: GTSNPN, SVGIG (reference sequence). After removal of 0 bases from V and 4 bases from J, the junction contained 7 bases not matched to a gene. This CDR3 is 15 amino acids long. CDR3 nucleotide sequence: TGTGCCTGGAGTGTACGGGCGGGAGTTTCAGATACGCAGTATTTT. Translation: CAWSVRAGVSDTQYF.

This chain uses TRBV6-1 with TRBJ1-2; D is unclear. CDR1 is MNHNS and CDR2 is SASEGT in the germline V gene. With 3 bases removed from V and 4 bases from J, the gap between germline ends came to 12 bases. The CDR3 consists of 14 residues. The CDR3 region has the DNA TGTGCCAGCAGTGAGTCGCGAGTACCCTATGGCTACACCTTC. Its translation: CASSESRVPYGYTF.

This chain uses TRBV7-9 with TRBJ1-4; D might be TRBD1 (5 bases). The ends were cut back, 2 bases at V and 8 bases at J, with 15 bases in the middle. Germline V gene sequence: CDR1 SEHNR, CDR2 FQNEAQ (reference sequence). The CDR3 extends over 15 amino acids. In nucleotides, the CDR3 is TGTGCCAGCAGCTTATCTTCCCAGGGCAGGGAAAAACTGTTTTTT. Its protein product is CASSLSSQGREKLFF.

This chain connects TRBV10-3 to TRBJ1-1; the match to TRBD1 covers 9 bases. After removal of 0 bases from V and 3 bases from J, the junction contained 5 bases not matched to a gene. The germline CDR1 and CDR2 sequences are ENHRY and SYGVKD. CDR3 length: 16 residues. The CDR3 DNA is TGTGCCATCAGTGAGTCGGCCGGACAGGGGTACACTGAAGCTTTCTTT. This encodes CAISESAGQGYTEAFF.

The rearrangement uses TRBV7-2 and TRBJ2-7, with 12 bases lining up with TRBD2. Germline V gene lookup returns CDR1 SGHTA and CDR2 FQGNSA. Trimming cost V 5 bases and J 7 bases; bases outside gene matches: 9. The CDR3 consists of 15 residues. The CDR3: CASSPIGTSGREQYF. CDR3 nucleotides: TGTGCCAGCAGCCCGATTGGTACTAGCGGGAGGGAGCAGTACTTC.

A remark on this clone: Other DNA sequences of this sample code for an identical CDR3. This chain connects TRBV6-1 to TRBJ2-5; 9 bases match TRBD2. CDR3 length: 15 amino acids. From germline, CDR1 is MNHNS and CDR2 SASEGT. V gave up 1 base and J gave up 5 bases; unmatched junction bases: 5. CDR3 region: CASSEGGGAVETQYF. In nucleotides, the CDR3 is TGTGCCAGCAGTGAAGGCGGGGGGGCTGTGGAGACCCAGTACTTC.

This chain joins TRBV15 and TRBJ2-3, with 10 bases that match TRBD2. CDR3 length: 17 amino acids. J gave up 5 bases and V 1 base, and 9 bases lay outside the gene matches. Looked up from germline, CDR1 is LNHNV and CDR2 is YYDKDF (reference sequence). The CDR3 nucleotides are TGTGCCACCAGCAGAGGGTGGAGCGGGAGGGCCGAAGATACGCAGTATTTT. Translated: CATSRGWSGRAEDTQYF.

This clone has just one count. The CDR3 nucleotides are TGTGCCTGGAGTACGGGACAGGCATCCTACGAGCAGTACTTC. Translated, it gives CAWSTGQASYEQYF. The chain carries TRBV30 and TRBJ2-7; TRBD1 matches 8 bases. Germline CDR1 GTSNPN, CDR2 SVGIG (reference sequence). Trimming took 2 bases from V and 1 from J; bases not matched to a gene: 4. This CDR3 has 14 residues.

The sample holds one count of this clone. Other DNA sequences in this sample translate to the same CDR3. The rearrangement uses TRBV5-1 and TRBJ1-1; D unclear. CDR1 and CDR2 (germline): SGHRS, YFSETQ. The CDR3 is 13 residues long. The germline V and J ends were trimmed by 4 bases and 1 base, with 8 bases remaining between them. DNA for the CDR3: TGCGCCAGCAGCGTTCAGGAGAACACTGAAGCTTTCTTT. Amino acid sequence: CASSVQENTEAFF.

Turning to this clone: Since a much larger clone is just one base distant, this may be a read error. V and J are TRBV30 and TRBJ2-1; 10 bases are shared with TRBD2. The CDR3 is 14 amino acids. From germline, CDR1 is GTSNPN and CDR2 SVGIG (reference sequence). CDR3 bases: TGTGTCTGGAGAGAGCGGGGGGGCCGCTATGAGCAGTTCTTC. Translation: CVWRERGGRYEQFF.

The rearrangement joins TRBV2 to TRBJ1-6; possible D gene TRBD1, 5 bases. This CDR3 comprises 14 residues. Germline lookup yields CDR1 SNHLY and CDR2 FYNNEI. V lost 8 bases to trimming and J lost 9 bases, with 17 bases between them. CDR3 coding DNA: TGTGCCAGCGGAGGTCAGGGTTGGTTTTCACCCCTCCACTTT. It yields the protein CASGGQGWFSPLHF. The complete variable domain, with remaining parts taken from reference TRBV2 and TRBJ1-6, reads EPEVTQTPSHQVTQMGQEVILRCVPISNHLYFYWYRQILGQKVEFLVSFYNNEISEKSEIFDDQFSVERPDGSNFTLKIRSTKLEDSAMYFCASGGQGWFSPLHFGNGTRLTVT.

The chain has TRBV5-5 and TRBJ2-7, with 7 bases lining up with TRBD1. CDR1 and CDR2 from the germline V gene are SGHKS and YYEKEE (reference sequence). The V segment lost 0 bases and the J segment 1 base; nucleotides outside the gene matches: 4. The CDR3 sequence is 15 residues long. The CDR3 DNA sequence: TGTGCCAGCAGCTTGGGGACAGGCCTTTCCTACGAGCAGTACTTC. Encoded protein: CASSLGTGLSYEQYF.

The chain combines TRBV2 with TRBJ1-1; D not certain. Germline assignment: CDR1 SNHLY and CDR2 FYNNEI. The CDR3 has 14 amino acids. The V gene lost 3 bases and the J gene lost 4 bases, with 12 bases spanning the gap. The CDR3 region has the DNA TGTGCCAGCAGTGACCAGGCGGGCGGCACTGAAGCTTTCTTT. Its protein product is CASSDQAGGTEAFF.

The V gene is TRBV21-1, the J gene TRBJ1-5; the table gives TRBD1 as D, unverified against the DNA. TRBV21-1 is assigned pseudogene status. The CDR3 length is 17 residues. The CDR3 reads CASSKAWTGESNQPQHF. The DNA for the CDR3 is TGTGCCAGCAGCAAAGCTTGGACAGGGGAAAGCAATCAGCCCCAGCATTTT.

The chain combines TRBV7-2 with TRBJ2-1, with 15 bases that match TRBD2. With 5 bases clipped from V and 1 base from J, the junction kept 6 bases outside the gene matches. This CDR3 comprises 18 residues. Germline V gives CDR1 SGHTA, CDR2 FQGNSA. CDR3 region: CASSPLGLAGGSYNEQFF. The CDR3 DNA reads as TGTGCCAGCAGCCCCCTAGGACTAGCGGGAGGGTCCTACAATGAGCAGTTCTTC.

The chain employs TRBV2 and TRBJ2-5; TRBD1 matches 10 bases. The CDR3 covers 14 residues. Per germline, CDR1 SNHLY and CDR2 FYNNEI. With 4 bases clipped from V and 5 bases from J, the junction kept 4 bases outside the gene matches. The chain's CDR3 is CASSGQGARETQYF. DNA for the CDR3: TGTGCCAGCAGTGGACAGGGGGCGAGGGAGACCCAGTACTTC. Supplemented by reference TRBV2 and TRBJ2-5, the full variable domain reads EPEVTQTPSHQVTQMGQEVILRCVPISNHLYFYWYRQILGQKVEFLVSFYNNEISEKSEIFDDQFSVERPDGSNFTLKIRSTKLEDSAMYFCASSGQGARETQYFGPGTRLLVL.

V usage is TRBV5-1 and J usage is TRBJ2-4; a possible D gene is TRBD2 (6 bases). Germline CDR1 is SGHRS and CDR2 is YFSETQ. The V end lost 4 bases, the J end lost 1 base, and 9 bases lay between the germline ends. The CDR3 is 14 amino acids. CDR3 sequence (DNA): TGCGCCAGCAGCCCGGGGGAGGCCAAAAACATTCAGTACTTC. Encoded protein: CASSPGEAKNIQYF.

The chain combines TRBV29-1 with TRBJ1-2; TRBD1 is a possible D gene (5 bases). CDR1 and CDR2 from the germline V gene are SQVTM and ANQGSEA. The V end lost 0 bases, the J end lost 5 bases, and 7 bases lay between the germline ends. The CDR3 is 12 residues long. CDR3: CSVEEEGYGYTF. The CDR3, as DNA: TGCAGCGTTGAAGAGGAGGGGTATGGCTACACCTTC.